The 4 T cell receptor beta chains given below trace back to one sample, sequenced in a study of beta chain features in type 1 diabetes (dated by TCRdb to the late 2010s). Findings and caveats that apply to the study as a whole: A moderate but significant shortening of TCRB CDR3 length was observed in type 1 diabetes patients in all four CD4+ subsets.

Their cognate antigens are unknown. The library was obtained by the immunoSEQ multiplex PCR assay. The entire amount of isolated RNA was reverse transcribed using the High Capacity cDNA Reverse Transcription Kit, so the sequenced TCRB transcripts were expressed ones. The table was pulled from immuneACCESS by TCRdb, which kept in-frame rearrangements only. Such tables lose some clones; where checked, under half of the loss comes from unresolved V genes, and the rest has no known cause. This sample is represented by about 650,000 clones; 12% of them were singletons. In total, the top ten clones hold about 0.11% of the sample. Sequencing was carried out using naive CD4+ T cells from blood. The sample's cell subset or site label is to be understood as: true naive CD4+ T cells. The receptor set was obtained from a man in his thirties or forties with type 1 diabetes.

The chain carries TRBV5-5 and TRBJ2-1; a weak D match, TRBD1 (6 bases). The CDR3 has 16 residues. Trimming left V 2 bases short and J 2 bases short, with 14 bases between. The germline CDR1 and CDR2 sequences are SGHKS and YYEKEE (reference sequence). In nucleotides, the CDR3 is TGTGCCAGCAGCTTATTTTCTGGGGACACCTACAATGAGCAGTTCTTC. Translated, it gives CASSLFSGDTYNEQFF.

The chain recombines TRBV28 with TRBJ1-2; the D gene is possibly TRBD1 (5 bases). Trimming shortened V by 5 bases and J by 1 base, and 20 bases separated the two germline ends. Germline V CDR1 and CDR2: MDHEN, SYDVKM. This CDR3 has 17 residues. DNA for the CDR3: TGTGCCAGCAGTCCCCTCCAGGAGGGGAGAGTTAACTATGGCTACACCTTC. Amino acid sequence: CASSPLQEGRVNYGYTF.

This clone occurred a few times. Here the CDR3 DNA reads TGTGCCAGCAGCTTAGGGTCCGGGGGCGGGTCTGGGGCCAACGTCCTGACTTTC. It encodes CASSLGSGGGSGANVLTF. The chain links TRBV7-8 to TRBJ2-6; D is tentatively TRBD1 or TRBD2 (6 bases each). Germline loops: CDR1 SGHVS, CDR2 FQNEAQ. V was cut by 1 base and J by 1 base, with 14 bases left in between. CDR3 length: 18 amino acids.

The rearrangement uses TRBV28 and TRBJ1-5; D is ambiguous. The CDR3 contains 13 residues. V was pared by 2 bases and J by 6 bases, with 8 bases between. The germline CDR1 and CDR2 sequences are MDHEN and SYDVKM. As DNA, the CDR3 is TGTGCCAGCAGTTTAGAACGGGGTCAGCCCCAGCATTTT. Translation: CASSLERGQPQHF.